This TCR beta chain emerged from a study of shared clonotypes between healthy human individuals. Donors were healthy HIV-negative adults without recent acute infections or vaccinations. The CDR3 is made up of 20 amino acids. The junction had 13 bases not matched to a gene; V was cut back by 4 bases and J by 0 bases. CDR1 and CDR2 (germline): SGHTS, YDEGEE. TCRdb's copy holds only in-frame clones and misses some; the assay was immunoSEQ multiplex PCR. The sample includes about 360,000 clones, 70% to 75% of them seen just once. This TCR came from a man aged 25-45 years in good health. Sequencing input: memory CD4+ T cells sorted from blood. The subset here: CD45RA-negative fraction. The chain has TRBV5-8 and TRBJ2-1; 13 bases fit TRBD2. The CDR3 loop reads CASSLGPGTSGTSSYNEQFF. The CDR3 nucleotides read TGTGCCAGCAGCCTAGGTCCGGGGACTAGCGGGACTAGCTCCTACAATGAGCAGTTCTTC.